The 2 T cell receptor beta chains presented below share a single source sample, sequenced in a study of blood T cell repertoires in COVID-19. Sequencing used immunoSEQ multiplex PCR; TCRdb keeps in-frame clones, though not all of them. The sample has roughly 15,000 clones; approximately 90% are singletons. The sequenced material came from peripheral blood. The receptors shown here come from a man aged 50 or older with active COVID-19.

The chain is built from TRBV28 and TRBJ1-3; no clear D. V dropped 5 bases and J dropped 0 bases, with 5 bases sitting between them. CDR3 length equals 13 residues. The V gene's germline CDR1 is MDHEN and CDR2 SYDVKM. Here the CDR3 reads CASSPHSGNTIYF. CDR3 nucleotides: TGTGCCAGCAGTCCCCACTCTGGAAACACCATATATTTT.

V is TRBV5-1 and J is TRBJ2-7; D not certain. Germline loops: CDR1 SGHRS, CDR2 YFSETQ. V was cut by 2 bases and J by 0 bases, with 6 bases left in between. This CDR3 comprises 13 residues. CDR3 DNA sequence: TGCGCCAGCAGCTTTACGGTCTCCTACGAGCAGTACTTC. Translation: CASSFTVSYEQYF.